The 22 T cell receptor beta chains listed next were all sequenced from one sample in a study of T cell responses to AZD1222 COVID-19 vaccine (dated by TCRdb to 2020 to 2023). Library construction relied on the immunoSEQ multiplex PCR assay. Drawn from immuneACCESS, this table holds only the in-frame rearrangements with V and J called that TCRdb kept. Clones are partly lost; checked studies trace under half to an unresolved V gene and leave the rest unexplained. Recorded for this sample are fewer than 300,000 clones; approximately 95% of them occurred a single time. The ten most abundant clones make up 0.5% to 0.7% of the sample. The time point label, read with the paper, signifies: baseline before first vaccination. The sequencing used peripheral blood, collected on day 0 of AZD1222 vaccination. All receptors derive from an adult in good health.

The CDR3 region is CASSLYGRGRGELFF. As DNA, the CDR3 is TGTGCCAGCAGTTTATACGGCAGGGGGCGCGGGGAGCTGTTTTTT. The genes are TRBV27 and TRBJ2-2, with 8 bases fitting TRBD1. The germline V gene encodes CDR1 MNHEY and CDR2 SMNVEV (reference sequence). CDR3 length equals 15 residues. Losses at the gene ends were 1 base for V and 7 bases for J; bases not matched to a gene: 5.

The V gene is TRBV19, the J gene TRBJ1-1, with D possibly being TRBD1 (5 bases). Looked up from germline, CDR1 is LNHDA and CDR2 is SQIVND (reference sequence). Trimming removed 3 bases from V and 1 base from J, with 9 bases in between. There are 14 residues in the CDR3. The chain's CDR3 is CASSILGPNTEAFF. The CDR3 DNA reads as TGTGCCAGTAGTATCCTGGGACCGAACACTGAAGCTTTCTTT.

The rearrangement uses TRBV5-4 and TRBJ1-2, with unresolved D. The CDR3 is 12 amino acids. The V end was cut by 1 base, the J end by 5 bases, with 6 bases between. Germline values: CDR1 SGHNT, CDR2 YYREEE (reference sequence). DNA for the CDR3: TGTGCCAGCAGCTTGAATCTGTATGGCTACACCTTC. This encodes CASSLNLYGYTF.

V is TRBV28 and J is TRBJ1-2; D is possibly TRBD1 (6 bases). V shed 5 bases and J shed 9 bases, with 22 bases lying between them. This CDR3 is 15 amino acids long. CDR1 is MDHEN and CDR2 is SYDVKM in the germline V gene. The CDR3 bases are TGTGCCAGCAGTCTGGGGGGGGCGGGGGTTATGCGCTACACCTTC. This encodes CASSLGGAGVMRYTF.

This chain joins TRBV7-8 and TRBJ2-3; perhaps D is TRBD1 or TRBD2 (6 bases each). Trimming shortened V by 5 bases and J by 0 bases, and 18 bases separated the two germline ends. The CDR3 runs to 17 residues. Germline V gene data show CDR1 as SGHVS and CDR2 as FQNEAQ. CDR3 sequence reads: CASSPWRGASSTDTQYF. CDR3 in DNA: TGTGCCAGCAGCCCTTGGAGGGGGGCCTCTAGCACAGATACGCAGTATTTT.

The chain links TRBV7-2 to TRBJ1-2; a weak D match, TRBD1 (5 bases). Germline V gene sequence: CDR1 SGHTA, CDR2 FQGNSA. V lost 6 bases and J 4 bases, leaving 15 bases between the germline ends. The length of the CDR3 is 14 residues. Written as DNA, the CDR3 is TGTGCCAGCAGTATGCAGGGTGCGGTCTATGGCTACACCTTC. Translated: CASSMQGAVYGYTF.

The gene calls are TRBV19 and TRBJ1-3; no firm D call. The CDR3 extends over 16 amino acids. Per germline, CDR1 LNHDA and CDR2 SQIVND (reference sequence). The V end lost 4 bases, the J end lost 2 bases, and 15 bases lay between the germline ends. CDR3 bases: TGTGCCAGTAGTAGACGACTGAGAGCTACTGGAAACACCATATATTTT. Its translation: CASSRRLRATGNTIYF.

In DNA form, the CDR3 reads TGTGCCAGCAGCCTTGCTCCTCAGCCCCAGCATTTT. It specifies CASSLAPQPQHF. The V call is TRBV6-5, the J call TRBJ1-5; unclear D gene. This CDR3 spans 12 amino acids. The germline gives CDR1 MNHEY, CDR2 SVGAGI. The ends were cut back, 6 bases at V and 6 bases at J, with 9 bases in the middle.

The rearrangement joins TRBV3-1 (or the pseudogene TRBV3-2) to TRBJ1-4; D is unclear. The CDR3 has 17 residues. CDR1 is LGHDT, CDR2 YNNKEL, per germline (reference sequence). V shed 0 bases and J shed 0 bases, with 11 bases lying between them. CDR3 nucleotide sequence: TGTGCCAGCAGCCAAGAGAGATTGGTAGCAACTAATGAAAAACTGTTTTTT. Encoded protein: CASSQERLVATNEKLFF.

This chain links TRBV9 with TRBJ2-3; 7 bases match TRBD2. CDR1 is SGDLS, CDR2 YYNGEE, per germline. Trimming cost V 4 bases and J 4 bases; bases outside gene matches: 12. CDR3 size: 16 residues. The DNA of the CDR3 is TGTGCCAGCAGCACCCAGACTAGCCTGGTCCCAGATACGCAGTATTTT. Its protein product is CASSTQTSLVPDTQYF.

The gene calls are TRBV5-1 and TRBJ2-7; weak D call: TRBD2 (5 bases). The CDR3 covers 12 residues. Germline lookup yields CDR1 SGHRS and CDR2 YFSETQ. Trimming cost V 7 bases and J 0 bases, with 8 bases left between them. CDR3 DNA sequence: TGCGCCAGCGGGCTAGCCTCCTACGAGCAGTACTTC. It translates to CASGLASYEQYF.

V is TRBV15 and J is TRBJ2-1, with 16 bases identical to TRBD2. The CDR3 has 17 amino acids. CDR1 is LNHNV, CDR2 YYDKDF, per germline (reference sequence). Trimming at V came to 7 bases and at J to 9 bases, leaving 12 bases not matched to a gene. CDR3 sequence (DNA): TGTGCCACCATAATAACCGGGACTAGCGGGGGGGCCGGTGAGCAGTTCTTC. Protein sequence: CATIITGTSGGAGEQFF.

The gene calls are TRBV12-3 or TRBV12-4 and TRBJ2-7, with unresolved D. V was cut by 3 bases and J by 0 bases, with 6 bases left in between. The length of the CDR3 is 13 residues. Here the CDR3 reads CASSFGYSYEQYF. CDR3 coding DNA: TGTGCCAGCAGTTTTGGGTACTCCTACGAGCAGTACTTC.

The J gene is TRBJ1-2, the V gene TRBV4-3, with D possibly being TRBD1 (5 bases). The germline CDR1 and CDR2 sequences are LGHNA and YSLEER. CDR3 size: 14 residues. V was shortened by 0 bases and J by 4 bases, with 9 bases between the two germline ends. The CDR3 nucleotides are TGCGCCAGCAGCCAAGATCAGGGTTCCTATGGCTACACCTTC. Residues: CASSQDQGSYGYTF.

The CDR3 coding sequence is TGTGCCACCAGTAGGGAGGTCGGCTATGGCTACACCTTC. It yields the protein CATSREVGYGYTF. The rearrangement uses TRBV24-1 and TRBJ1-2; the D is unclear. Trimming left V 6 bases short and J 4 bases short, with 11 bases between. The CDR3 totals 13 residues. Germline V gives CDR1 KGHDR, CDR2 SFDVKD.

This chain joins TRBV5-6 and TRBJ1-6, with D hard to call. The germline V and J ends were trimmed by 3 bases and 0 bases, with 10 bases remaining between them. The germline CDR1 and CDR2 sequences are SGHDT and YYEEEE. The CDR3 is 16 residues long. The CDR3 reads CASSSSTSSYNSPLHF. In DNA, the CDR3 is TGTGCCAGCAGCTCCAGCACCAGCTCCTATAATTCACCCCTCCACTTT. The full variable domain, completed using reference TRBV5-6 and TRBJ1-6, is DAGVTQSPTHLIKTRGQQVTLRCSPKSGHDTVSWYQQALGQGPQFIFQYYEEEERQRGNFPDRFSGHQFPNYSSELNVNALLLGDSALYLCASSSSTSSYNSPLHFGNGTRLTVT.

The chain couples TRBV2 to TRBJ2-7, with TRBD1 matching 7 bases. The V and J ends lost 10 bases and 2 bases, in that order; junction bases with no gene match: 8. This CDR3 is built from 13 residues. Germline values: CDR1 SNHLY, CDR2 FYNNEI. The CDR3 DNA is TGTGCCATACAAGACAGGGATGCCTACGAGCAGTACTTC. It yields the protein CAIQDRDAYEQYF. Based on the CDR3 plus reference TRBV2 and TRBJ2-7, the full variable domain is EPEVTQTPSHQVTQMGQEVILRCVPISNHLYFYWYRQILGQKVEFLVSFYNNEISEKSEIFDDQFSVERPDGSNFTLKIRSTKLEDSAMYFCAIQDRDAYEQYFGPGTRLTVT.

The rearrangement uses TRBV27 and TRBJ2-7; the D is unclear. The CDR3 sequence is 16 residues long. V was shortened by 9 bases and J by 4 bases, with 25 bases between the two germline ends. Per germline, CDR1 MNHEY and CDR2 SMNVEV (reference sequence). The CDR3 here is CARKFEGPRPKYEQYF. Here the CDR3 DNA reads TGTGCCAGGAAGTTTGAAGGACCGAGGCCTAAATACGAGCAGTACTTC.

This clone was detected only a few times. The chain combines TRBV12-3 or TRBV12-4 with TRBJ1-6; 9 positions match TRBD1. The CDR3 is made up of 13 amino acids. The junction had 0 bases not matched to a gene; V was cut back by 5 bases and J by 7 bases. The DNA for the CDR3 is TGTGCCAGCAGTGACAGGGGGAATTCACCCCTCCACTTT. Translation: CASSDRGNSPLHF.

The rearrangement links TRBV1 to TRBJ2-7; TRBD2 reflects the table's D call only, with no check against the DNA. TRBV1 is a known pseudogene. The CDR3 is 17 amino acids. The CDR3 DNA reads TGCACCAGCAGCCAAGGGACTAGCGGGAGGAGCTCCTACGAGCAGTACTTC. The encoded protein is CTSSQGTSGRSSYEQYF.

CDR3 DNA sequence: TGTGCCAGCAGTGGGGAGGGGGGACACGAGCAGTACTTC. Residues: CASSGEGGHEQYF. The gene calls are TRBV2 and TRBJ2-7; possibly TRBD2 for D (7 bases). Trimming cost V 4 bases and J 5 bases, with 12 bases left between them. Germline V lookup: CDR1 SNHLY, CDR2 FYNNEI. The CDR3 length is 13 residues.

V and J are TRBV18 and TRBJ1-2, with 8 nucleotides matching TRBD1. The germline CDR1 and CDR2 sequences are KGHSH and LQKENI. This CDR3 is 16 amino acids long. Losses at the gene ends were 3 bases for V and 3 bases for J; bases not matched to a gene: 9. In nucleotides, the CDR3 is TGTGCCAGCTCACCTACAGGACAGGGATTCGACTATGGCTACACCTTC. Its translation: CASSPTGQGFDYGYTF.